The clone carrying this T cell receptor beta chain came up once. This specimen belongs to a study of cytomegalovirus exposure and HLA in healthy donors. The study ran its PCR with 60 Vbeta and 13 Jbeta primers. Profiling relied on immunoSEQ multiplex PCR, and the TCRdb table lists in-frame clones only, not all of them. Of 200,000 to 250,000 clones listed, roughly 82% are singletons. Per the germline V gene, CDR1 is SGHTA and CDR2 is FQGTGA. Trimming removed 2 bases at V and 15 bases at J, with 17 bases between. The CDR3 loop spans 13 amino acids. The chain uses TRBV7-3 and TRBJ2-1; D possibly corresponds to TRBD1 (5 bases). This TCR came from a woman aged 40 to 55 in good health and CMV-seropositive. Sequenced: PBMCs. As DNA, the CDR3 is TGTGCCAGCAGCTTAGCTGGGGCCCCAGACTTGTTCTTC. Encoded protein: CASSLAGAPDLFF.